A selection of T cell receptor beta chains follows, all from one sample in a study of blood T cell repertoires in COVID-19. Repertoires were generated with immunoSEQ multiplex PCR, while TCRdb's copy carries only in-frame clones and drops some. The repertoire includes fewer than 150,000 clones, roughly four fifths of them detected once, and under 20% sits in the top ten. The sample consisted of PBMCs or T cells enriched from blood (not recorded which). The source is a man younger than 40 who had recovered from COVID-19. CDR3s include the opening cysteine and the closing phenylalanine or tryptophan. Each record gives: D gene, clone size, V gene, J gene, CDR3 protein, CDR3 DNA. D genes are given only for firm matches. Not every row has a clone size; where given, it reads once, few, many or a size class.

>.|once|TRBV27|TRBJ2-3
CASKPGTDTQYF
TGTGCCAGCAAACCAGGGACAGATACGCAGTATTTT
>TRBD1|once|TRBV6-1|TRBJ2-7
CASSDGQGILGYEQYF
TGTGCCAGCAGTGATGGACAGGGAATCTTGGGCTACGAGCAGTACTTC
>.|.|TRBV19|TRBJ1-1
CASSALLYTEAFF
TGTGCCAGTAGCGCACTTTTGTACACTGAAGCTTTCTTT
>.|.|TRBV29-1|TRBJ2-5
CSVEVFGTVQETQYF
TGCAGCGTTGAAGTTTTCGGAACAGTCCAAGAGACCCAGTACTTC
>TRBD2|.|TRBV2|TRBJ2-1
CASSPLAGGRFEQFF
TGTGCCAGCAGCCCCCTAGCGGGAGGCCGCTTTGAGCAGTTCTTC
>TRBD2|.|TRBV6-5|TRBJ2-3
CASTKGLATTDAQYF
TGTGCCAGCACTAAGGGACTAGCGACAACAGATGCGCAGTATTTT
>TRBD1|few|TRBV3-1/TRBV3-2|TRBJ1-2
CASSQADRGSGYTF
TGTGCCAGCAGCCAAGCTGACAGGGGATCTGGCTACACCTTC
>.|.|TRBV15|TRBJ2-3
CATSRVGPQDTDTQYF
TGTGCCACCAGCAGAGTGGGCCCTCAGGACACAGATACGCAGTATTTT
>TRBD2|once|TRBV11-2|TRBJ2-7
CASSLESGRARYEQYF
TGTGCCAGCAGCTTAGAAAGCGGGAGGGCCCGTTACGAGCAGTACTTC
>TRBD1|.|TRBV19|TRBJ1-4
CASSITGTGIEKLFF
TGTGCCAGTAGTATCACCGGGACAGGGATCGAAAAACTGTTTTTT
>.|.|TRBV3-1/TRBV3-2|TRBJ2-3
CASSQRGRASDTQYF
TGTGCCAGCAGCCAAAGGGGGAGGGCATCCGATACGCAGTATTTT
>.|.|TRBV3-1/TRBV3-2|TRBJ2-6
CASSQLGSGANVLTF
TGTGCCAGCAGCCAGCTCGGCTCTGGGGCCAACGTCCTGACTTTC
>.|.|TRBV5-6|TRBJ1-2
CASSPGQSYGYTF
TGTGCCAGCAGCCCAGGACAAAGCTATGGCTACACCTTC
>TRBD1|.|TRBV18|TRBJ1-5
CASSPTSAGQGLQPQHF
TGTGCCAGCTCACCCACATCAGCGGGACAGGGATTACAGCCCCAGCATTTT
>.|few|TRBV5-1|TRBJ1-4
CASSFGAGGEKLFF
TGCGCCAGCAGCTTTGGGGCTGGGGGCGAAAAACTGTTTTTT
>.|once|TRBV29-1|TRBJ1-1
CSVDSATEAFF
TGCAGCGTTGACAGCGCAACTGAAGCTTTCTTT
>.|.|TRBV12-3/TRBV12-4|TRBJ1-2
CASRGQPNYGYTF
TGTGCCAGTCGAGGGCAACCTAACTATGGCTACACCTTC
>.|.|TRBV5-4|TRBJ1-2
CASSLGATQNYGYTF
TGTGCCAGCAGCCTTGGGGCCACTCAAAACTATGGCTACACCTTC
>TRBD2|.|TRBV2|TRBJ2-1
CASSGRLAADNEQFF
TGTGCCAGCAGTGGACGACTAGCAGCGGACAATGAGCAGTTCTTC
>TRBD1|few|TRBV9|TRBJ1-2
CASSQQGAYGGYTF
TGTGCCAGCAGCCAACAGGGGGCTTACGGTGGCTACACCTTC
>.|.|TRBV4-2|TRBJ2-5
CASSQEGGGTRETQYF
TGTGCCAGCAGCCAAGAGGGGGGTGGAACAAGGGAGACCCAGTACTTC
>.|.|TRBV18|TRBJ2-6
CASQDVLGAGANVLTF
TGTGCCAGCCAAGACGTGTTGGGCGCTGGGGCCAACGTCCTGACTTTC